Presented here are 14 T cell receptor beta chains from one specimen sequenced in a study of patients and donors after allogeneic stem cell transplantation. TCRdb reanalysed the RT-PCR reads using MiXCR and keeps one entry per CDR3 protein. The data show 920,000 or so distinct CDR3 sequences, about 20% seen once. The material sequenced was blood, either unsorted or a sorted T cell fraction (not recorded which). These TCRs come from a human donor who was either an allogeneic HSCT recipient or a stem cell or donor lymphocyte infusion donor (not recorded which). It is not recorded whose cells these are; they may come from a transplant donor.

This chain uses TRBV29-1 with TRBJ1-1, with D possibly TRBD1 on 6 matching bases. The V and J ends lost 7 bases and 11 bases respectively, with 17 bases between them. The CDR3 length is 11 residues. Looked up from germline, CDR1 is SQVTM and CDR2 is ANQGSEA. The CDR3 DNA follows: TGCAGCGCTGAGAGGGACACTGTCGCTTTCTTT. Translated: CSAERDTVAFF. The full variable domain, rest sourced from reference TRBV29-1 and TRBJ1-1, is SAVISQKPSRDICQRGTSLTIQCQVDSQVTMMFWYRQQPGQSLTLIATANQGSEATYESGFVIDKFPISRPNLTFSTLTVSNMSPEDSSIYLCSAERDTVAFFGQGTRLTVV.

The V call is TRBV25-1, the J call TRBJ2-5; D possibly corresponds to TRBD1 (6 bases). Looked up from germline, CDR1 is MGHDK and CDR2 is SYGVNS. V lost 3 bases to trimming and J lost 7 bases, with 12 bases between them. The CDR3 sequence is 13 residues long. CDR3 nucleotide sequence: TGTGCCAGCAGTGATCCACAGGGTCGGACCCAGTACTTC. Translating gives CASSDPQGRTQYF.

This clonotype occurred a few times. One end of the junction varies from germline; a read error may be responsible. The rearrangement joins TRBV7-7 to TRBJ2-5, with TRBD2 matching 9 bases. This CDR3 has 15 residues. The germline V gene has CDR1 SSHAT and CDR2 FNYEAQ (reference sequence). CDR3 sequence (DNA): TGTGCTAGCAGCGCCGGCGGGGGGGCAGGGGAGACCCAGTACTTC. It codes for CASSAGGGAGETQYF.

This clonotype was counted only a few times. The chain uses TRBV4-2 and TRBJ2-7, with D perhaps TRBD1 (6 bases). Germline lookup yields CDR1 LGHNA and CDR2 YNFKEQ. The CDR3 loop spans 14 amino acids. Trimming removed 0 bases from V and 0 bases from J, with 6 bases in between. The CDR3 sequence is CASSQEDSSYEQYF. The CDR3 nucleotides read TGTGCCAGCAGCCAAGAGGACAGCTCCTACGAGCAGTACTTC.

This clonotype was counted only a few times. The chain combines TRBV24-1 with TRBJ2-2, with 8 bases that match TRBD1. Losses at the gene ends were 6 bases for V and 2 bases for J; bases not matched to a gene: 4. The length of the CDR3 is 15 residues. Germline V lookup: CDR1 KGHDR, CDR2 SFDVKD. The CDR3 protein is CATSRTGGNTGELFF. The CDR3 DNA follows: TGTGCCACCAGTAGAACAGGGGGAAACACCGGGGAGCTGTTTTTT.

The chain carries TRBV12-3 or TRBV12-4 and TRBJ2-1, with a tentative D call TRBD2 (6 bases). The CDR3 contains 15 residues. Trimming stripped 4 bases from V and 5 bases from J, with 15 bases between. CDR3 amino acids: CASSSRLENNNEQFF. DNA of the CDR3: TGTGCCAGCAGTTCGAGACTAGAGAATAACAATGAGCAGTTCTTC.

The chain is built from TRBV3-1 and TRBJ2-1, with TRBD2 as a possible D gene (5 bases). The CDR3 runs 14 residues. Germline-derived CDR1 and CDR2 are LGHDT and YNNKEL (reference sequence). V lost 1 base to trimming and J lost 11 bases, with 15 bases between them. The CDR3 bases are TGTGCCAGCAGCCAAGTCCCTTTTGGGAGACAGCAGTTCTTC. Protein product: CASSQVPFGRQQFF.

This sequence joins TRBV7-6 and TRBJ2-1, with a possible D match to TRBD1 (5 bases). V lost 1 base, J lost 5 bases, and 18 bases lay in between. The CDR3 contains 17 residues. Germline-derived CDR1 and CDR2 are SGHVS and FNYEAQ. CDR3 in amino acids: CASSLVDTRLRDNEQFF. In DNA form, the CDR3 reads TGTGCCAGCAGCTTAGTGGATACTCGACTCAGGGACAATGAGCAGTTCTTC.

In this sample, this clonotype turned up a few times. Here the CDR3 reads CSAREGGKAGELFF. Written as DNA, the CDR3 is TGCAGTGCTAGAGAGGGAGGGAAGGCCGGGGAGCTGTTTTTT. The genes are TRBV20-1 and TRBJ2-2; 7 bases align to TRBD2. The CDR3 sequence is 14 residues long. V lost 0 bases and J lost 6; bases outside the gene matches: 4. Germline CDR1 and CDR2: DFQATT and SNEGSKA (reference sequence).

This clonotype has more than one count but fewer than ten. J is TRBJ2-5 and V is TRBV7-9; 7 positions agree with TRBD2. This CDR3 region has 16 residues. Looked up from germline, CDR1 is SEHNR and CDR2 is FQNEAQ (reference sequence). J was trimmed by 2 bases and V by 5 bases; bases with no gene match: 11. CDR3 region: CASSGASGAEQETQYF. CDR3 nucleotides: TGTGCCAGCAGCGGAGCGAGCGGGGCAGAACAAGAGACCCAGTACTTC.

The chain is built from TRBV6-5 and TRBJ1-1; D might be TRBD1 (5 bases). The CDR3 is made up of 16 amino acids. The V end lost 0 bases, the J end lost 2 bases, and 13 bases lay between the germline ends. Germline V gives CDR1 MNHEY, CDR2 SVGAGI. CDR3 amino acids: CASSYSTGYLNTEAFF. Here the CDR3 DNA reads TGTGCCAGCAGTTACTCCACAGGATATCTAAACACTGAAGCTTTCTTT.

There are a few counts of this clonotype. This chain connects TRBV11-2 to TRBJ2-7; TRBD1 aligns across 7 bases. J gave up 3 bases and V 0 bases, and 11 bases lay outside the gene matches. CDR3 length equals 17 residues. CDR1 is SGHAT, CDR2 FQNNGV, per germline. The chain's CDR3 is CASSLDLKPGTVYEQYF. As DNA, the CDR3 is TGTGCCAGCAGCTTAGATCTAAAACCCGGGACAGTCTACGAGCAGTACTTC. Supplemented by reference TRBV11-2 and TRBJ2-7, the full variable domain reads EAGVAQSPRYKIIEKRQSVAFWCNPISGHATLYWYQQILGQGPKLLIQFQNNGVVDDSQLPKDRFSAERLKGVDSTLKIQPAKLEDSAVYLCASSLDLKPGTVYEQYFGPGTRLTVT.

Only a few counts were recorded for this clonotype. The chain links TRBV20-1 to TRBJ2-7; D may match TRBD1 or TRBD2 (5 bases each). The V and J ends lost 1 base and 2 bases respectively, with 12 bases between them. Germline values: CDR1 DFQATT, CDR2 SNEGSKA (reference sequence). The CDR3 contains 14 residues. The CDR3 nucleotides are TGCAGTGCTAGAGGTCAGGGCGGGCCCTACGAGCAGTACTTC. Translated: CSARGQGGPYEQYF.

The table lists this clonotype with many counts. V usage is TRBV12-3 or TRBV12-4 and J usage is TRBJ2-1; perhaps TRBD1 as D (6 bases). The CDR3 length is 16 residues. V lost 10 bases and J 4 bases, leaving 23 bases between the germline ends. The CDR3 nucleotides read TGTGCCACCTCGAGGACAGCGCCTAGAACTTACAATGAGCAGTTCTTC. It yields the protein CATSRTAPRTYNEQFF.